The entry below describes one T cell receptor (beta chain). Using immunoSEQ multiplex PCR, the repertoire was profiled, and TCRdb retains in-frame clones only, with some absent. The sample lists over 70,000 clones, 90% to 95% occurring once. This entry is derived from a study of T cell changes during pregnancy in multiple sclerosis. Per germline, CDR1 GTSNPN and CDR2 SVGIG (reference sequence). V lost 3 bases to trimming and J lost 7 bases; unmatched junction nucleotides: 16. The CDR3 runs to 16 residues. This sequence joins TRBV30 and TRBJ2-7; TRBD2 aligns across 9 bases. The receptor was isolated from a female donor with multiple sclerosis, enrolled in a pregnancy study. The material sequenced was peripheral blood, taken in the third trimester of pregnancy. CDR3 coding DNA: TGTGCCTGGAGCCCGAGGCAGCGGGGGGTGGCAAGGGAGCAGTACTTC. The encoded protein is CAWSPRQRGVAREQYF. Based on the CDR3 plus reference TRBV30 and TRBJ2-7, the full variable domain is SQTIHQWPATLVQPVGSPLSLECTVEGTSNPNLYWYRQAAGRGLQLLFYSVGIGQISSEVPQNLSASRPQDRQFILSSKKLLLSDSGFYLCAWSPRQRGVAREQYFGPGTRLTVT.